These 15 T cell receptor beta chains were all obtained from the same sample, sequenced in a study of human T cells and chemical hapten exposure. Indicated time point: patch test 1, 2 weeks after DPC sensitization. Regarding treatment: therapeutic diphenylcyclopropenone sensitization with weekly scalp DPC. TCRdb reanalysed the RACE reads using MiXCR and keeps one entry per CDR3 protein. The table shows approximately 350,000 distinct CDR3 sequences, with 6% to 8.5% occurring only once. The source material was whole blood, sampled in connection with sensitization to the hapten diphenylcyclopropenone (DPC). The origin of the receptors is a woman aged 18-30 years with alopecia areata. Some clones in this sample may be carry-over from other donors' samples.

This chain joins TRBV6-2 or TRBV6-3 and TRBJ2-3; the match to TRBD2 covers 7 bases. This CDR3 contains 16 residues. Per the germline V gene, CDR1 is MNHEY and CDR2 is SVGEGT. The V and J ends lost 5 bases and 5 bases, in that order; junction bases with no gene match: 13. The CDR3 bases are TGTGCCAGCAGTCCCGTGGGAGGGAATGGAGTAGATACGCAGTATTTT. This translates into CASSPVGGNGVDTQYF.

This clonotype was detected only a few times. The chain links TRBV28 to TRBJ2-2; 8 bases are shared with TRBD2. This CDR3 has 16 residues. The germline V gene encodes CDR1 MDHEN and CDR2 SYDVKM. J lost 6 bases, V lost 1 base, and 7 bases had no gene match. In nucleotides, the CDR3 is TGTGCCAGCAGTTTATCGGCTAGCGGGTTCGCCGGGGAGCTGTTTTTT. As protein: CASSLSASGFAGELFF.

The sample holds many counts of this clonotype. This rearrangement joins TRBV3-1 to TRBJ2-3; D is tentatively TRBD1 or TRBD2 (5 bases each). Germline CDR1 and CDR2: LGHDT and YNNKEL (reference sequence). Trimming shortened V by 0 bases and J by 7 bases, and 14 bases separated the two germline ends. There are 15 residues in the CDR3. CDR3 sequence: CASSQDSGAVNTQYF. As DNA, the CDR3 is TGTGCCAGCAGCCAAGATTCCGGGGCTGTGAATACGCAGTATTTT.

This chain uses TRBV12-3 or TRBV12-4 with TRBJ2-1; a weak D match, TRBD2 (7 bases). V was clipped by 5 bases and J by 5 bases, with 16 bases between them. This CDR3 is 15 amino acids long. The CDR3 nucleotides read TGTGCCAGCAGTCGGGAGACGGGGGGCAACAATGAGCAGTTCTTC. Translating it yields CASSRETGGNNEQFF.

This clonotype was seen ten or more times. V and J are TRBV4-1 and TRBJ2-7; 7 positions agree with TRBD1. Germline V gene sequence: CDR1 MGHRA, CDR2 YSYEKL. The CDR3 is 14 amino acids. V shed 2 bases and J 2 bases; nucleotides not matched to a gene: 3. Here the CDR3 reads CASSQRQGAYEQYF. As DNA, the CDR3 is TGCGCCAGCAGCCAAAGGCAGGGGGCCTACGAGCAGTACTTC.

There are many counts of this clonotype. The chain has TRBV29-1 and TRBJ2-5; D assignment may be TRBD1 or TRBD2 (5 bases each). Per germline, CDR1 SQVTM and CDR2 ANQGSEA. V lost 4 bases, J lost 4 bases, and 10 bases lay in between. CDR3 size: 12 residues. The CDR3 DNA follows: TGCAGCGTTGGCAGGGACGGAGAGACCCAGTACTTC. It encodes CSVGRDGETQYF.

The DNA of the CDR3 is TGCGCCAGCAGCCAATTTGGAGAAAAACTGTTTTTT. It yields the protein CASSQFGEKLFF. V usage is TRBV4-3 and J usage is TRBJ1-4; D is uncertain. Germline values: CDR1 LGHNA, CDR2 YSLEER. CDR3 length: 12 residues. V lost 2 bases and J lost 8, with 6 bases in between.

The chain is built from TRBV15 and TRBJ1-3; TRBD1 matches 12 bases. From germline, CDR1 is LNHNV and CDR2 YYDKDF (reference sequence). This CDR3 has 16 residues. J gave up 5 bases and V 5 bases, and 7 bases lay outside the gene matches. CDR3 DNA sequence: TGTGCCACCAGCGAAGACCGGGACAGGGGGCGAAACACCATATATTTT. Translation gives CATSEDRDRGRNTIYF.

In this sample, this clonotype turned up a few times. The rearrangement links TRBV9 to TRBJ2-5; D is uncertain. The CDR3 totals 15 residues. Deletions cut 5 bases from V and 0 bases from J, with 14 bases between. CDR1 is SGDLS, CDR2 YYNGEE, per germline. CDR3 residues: CASSERGRYQETQYF. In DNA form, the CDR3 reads TGTGCCAGCAGTGAACGCGGACGGTACCAAGAGACCCAGTACTTC.

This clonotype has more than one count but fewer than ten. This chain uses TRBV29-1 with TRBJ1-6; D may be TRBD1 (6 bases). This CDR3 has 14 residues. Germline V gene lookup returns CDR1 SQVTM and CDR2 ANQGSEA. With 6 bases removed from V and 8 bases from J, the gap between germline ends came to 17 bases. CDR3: CSVTTGIRDSPLHF. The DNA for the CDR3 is TGCAGCGTAACTACAGGGATTAGAGATTCACCCCTCCACTTT.

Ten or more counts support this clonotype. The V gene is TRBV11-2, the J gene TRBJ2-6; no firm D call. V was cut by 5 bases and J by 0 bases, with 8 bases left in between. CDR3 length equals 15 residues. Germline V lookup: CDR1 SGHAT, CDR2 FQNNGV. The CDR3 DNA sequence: TGTGCCAGCAGCCCGAGCCCCTCTGGGGCCAACGTCCTGACTTTC. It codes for CASSPSPSGANVLTF.

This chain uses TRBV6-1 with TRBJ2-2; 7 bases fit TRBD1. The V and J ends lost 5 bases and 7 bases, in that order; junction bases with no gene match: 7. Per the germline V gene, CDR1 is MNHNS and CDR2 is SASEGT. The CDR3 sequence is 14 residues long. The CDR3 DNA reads TGTGCCAGCAGTACAGGGGTTATGATCGGGGAGCTGTTTTTT. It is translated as CASSTGVMIGELFF.

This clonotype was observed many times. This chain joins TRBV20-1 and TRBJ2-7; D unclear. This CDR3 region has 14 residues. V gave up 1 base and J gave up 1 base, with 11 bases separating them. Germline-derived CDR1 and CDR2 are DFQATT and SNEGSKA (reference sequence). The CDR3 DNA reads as TGCAGTGCTAGAGGTGTCGGTTTTTCCTACGAGCAGTACTTC. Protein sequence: CSARGVGFSYEQYF.

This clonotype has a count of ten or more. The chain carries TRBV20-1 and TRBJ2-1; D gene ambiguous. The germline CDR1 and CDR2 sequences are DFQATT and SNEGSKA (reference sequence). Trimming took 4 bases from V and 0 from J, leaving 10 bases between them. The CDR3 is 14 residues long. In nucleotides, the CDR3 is TGCAGTGCTAAAGACTCGAACTCCTACAATGAGCAGTTCTTC. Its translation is CSAKDSNSYNEQFF.

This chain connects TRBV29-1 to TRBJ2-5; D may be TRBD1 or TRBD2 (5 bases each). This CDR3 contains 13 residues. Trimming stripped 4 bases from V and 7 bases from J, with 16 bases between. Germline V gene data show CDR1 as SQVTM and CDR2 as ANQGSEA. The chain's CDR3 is CSVGPGTLGTQYF. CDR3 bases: TGCAGCGTTGGACCAGGGACGCTTGGGACCCAGTACTTC.